This entry concerns a single T cell receptor (beta chain). The data are from a study of blood T cell repertoires in COVID-19. Study-wide background: T cells, B-cell-depleted T cells, or PBMCs supplied cDNA or gDNA.

Per the authors' pipeline: Scientists estimated how many nucleated cells there were by amplifying reference gene primers. Assay: immunoSEQ multiplex PCR; the TCRdb copy retains only in-frame clones and omits some. V and J calls and clone size come straight from that table; D and trimming were deduced from the DNA. This sample has about 240,000 clones; approximately 90% occur once, and the top ten carry roughly 2.6%. Which cohort a participant joined came from the clinical history participants gave. Trimming removed 3 bases at V and 1 base at J, with 6 bases between. Germline V gives CDR1 PRHDT, CDR2 FYEKMQ (reference sequence). The CDR3 spans 13 residues.

This chain joins TRBV13 and TRBJ1-1; perhaps TRBD1 as D (6 bases). The clonotype was recovered from a woman between 25 and 40 years old with acute COVID-19. The specimen was PBMCs or T cells enriched from blood (not recorded which). CDR3 nucleotides: TGTGCCAGCAGCTTGACAGGGAACACTGAAGCTTTCTTT. Encoded protein: CASSLTGNTEAFF.